These 19 T cell receptor beta chains share one sample of origin, sequenced in a study of radiotherapy plus CTLA-4 blockade in lung cancer. TCRdb keeps only in-frame clones here, not all; method: immunoSEQ multiplex PCR. The sample lists around 72,000 clones, 78% occurring once. The specimen comprised peripheral blood, sampled from a patient treated with radiotherapy plus ipilimumab. Receptors were obtained from a human donor with non-small cell lung cancer who had a complete response to radiotherapy plus ipilimumab.

The chain carries TRBV30 and TRBJ2-5; D is perhaps TRBD2 (5 bases). CDR3 size: 14 residues. The germline gives CDR1 GTSNPN, CDR2 SVGIG (reference sequence). With 2 bases removed from V and 1 base from J, the gap between germline ends came to 11 bases. CDR3 in amino acids: CAWSTASIQETQYF. CDR3 coding DNA: TGTGCCTGGAGTACGGCTAGCATCCAAGAGACCCAGTACTTC.

The chain uses TRBV18 and TRBJ1-1; TRBD1 might be the D (6 bases). V was shortened by 4 bases and J by 1 base, with 16 bases between the two germline ends. The CDR3 consists of 16 residues. CDR1 and CDR2 (germline): KGHSH, LQKENI. DNA for the CDR3: TGTGCCAGCTCACAAGGGTGGGGGACAACGAACACTGAAGCTTTCTTT. It translates to CASSQGWGTTNTEAFF.

This rearrangement joins TRBV19 to TRBJ1-2, with D uncertain. CDR3 length equals 16 residues. Germline CDR1 reads LNHDA; CDR2 reads SQIVND (reference sequence). Between the trimmed V and J ends, which lost 1 base and 4 bases, there was a span of 16 bases. CDR3 DNA: TGTGCCAGTAGTATAGCGATGGACGCCCGCTTCTATGGCTACACCTTC. It specifies CASSIAMDARFYGYTF.

The chain combines TRBV4-1 with TRBJ2-6; D remains ambiguous. This CDR3 spans 17 amino acids. The V and J ends lost 0 bases and 0 bases respectively, with 9 bases between them. Germline V gene data show CDR1 as MGHRA and CDR2 as YSYEKL. Written as DNA, the CDR3 is TGCGCCAGCAGCCAAGATTACGGCCTCTCTGGGGCCAACGTCCTGACTTTC. It specifies CASSQDYGLSGANVLTF.

The chain links TRBV7-6 to TRBJ2-5, with D tentatively TRBD1 (5 bases). CDR1 SGHVS and CDR2 FNYEAQ come from the germline V gene. The CDR3 loop spans 12 amino acids. The germline V and J ends were trimmed by 2 bases and 4 bases, with 5 bases remaining between them. The CDR3 nucleotides are TGTGCCAGCAGCTTACAGGGAGAGACCCAGTACTTC. Translating it yields CASSLQGETQYF. The variable domain in full, with the rest retrieved from reference TRBV7-6 and TRBJ2-5, is GAGVSQSPRYKVTKRGQDVALRCDPISGHVSLYWYRQALGQGPEFLTYFNYEAQQDKSGLPNDRFSAERPEGSISTLTIQRTEQRDSAMYRCASSLQGETQYFGPGTRLLVL.

In its sample, this clone was seen a few times. The V gene is TRBV9, the J gene TRBJ1-3; D is perhaps TRBD1 (6 bases). The ends were cut back, 3 bases at V and 8 bases at J, with 18 bases in the middle. Germline CDR1 reads SGDLS; CDR2 reads YYNGEE. This CDR3 is built from 15 residues. The CDR3 spells CASSAWGQEVDTIYF. In DNA, the CDR3 is TGTGCCAGCAGCGCATGGGGGCAGGAGGTAGACACCATATATTTT.

This clone came up a few times. This chain connects TRBV14 to TRBJ2-5; D not resolved. The V end lost 3 bases, the J end lost 1 base, and 9 bases lay between the germline ends. Looked up from germline, CDR1 is SGHDN and CDR2 is FVKESK. This CDR3 has 14 amino acids. The CDR3 is CASSQTRSQETQYF. In DNA form, the CDR3 reads TGTGCCAGCAGCCAGACACGGAGCCAAGAGACCCAGTACTTC.

V usage is TRBV30 and J usage is TRBJ2-7; 7 bases match TRBD2. The CDR3 sequence is 12 residues long. The germline V gene has CDR1 GTSNPN and CDR2 SVGIG (reference sequence). V lost 2 bases to trimming and J lost 3 bases; unmatched junction nucleotides: 1. The CDR3 loop reads CAWSRGVYEQYF. Here the CDR3 DNA reads TGTGCCTGGAGTCGGGGGGTCTACGAGCAGTACTTC.

The chain uses TRBV6-5 and TRBJ2-7; 7 bases agree with TRBD1. The V gene's germline CDR1 is MNHEY and CDR2 SVGAGI. Losses at the gene ends were 6 bases for V and 2 bases for J; bases not matched to a gene: 10. The CDR3 is 15 amino acids. For the CDR3, the DNA is TGTGCCAGCAGCCGGGACAGTGATTATGCCTACGAGCAGTACGTC. Its protein is CASSRDSDYAYEQYV.

In this sample, this clone turned up a few times. This chain connects TRBV7-9 to TRBJ1-4, with D unresolved. The CDR3 loop spans 14 amino acids. CDR1 and CDR2 (germline): SEHNR, FQNEAQ (reference sequence). With 1 base removed from V and 2 bases from J, the gap between germline ends came to 5 bases. CDR3 protein: CASSLVSTNEKLFF. CDR3 nucleotides: TGTGCCAGCAGCTTAGTGTCTACTAATGAAAAACTGTTTTTT. Variable domain in full (rest from reference TRBV7-9 and TRBJ1-4): DTGVSQNPRHKITKRGQNVTFRCDPISEHNRLYWYRQTLGQGPEFLTYFQNEAQLEKSRLLSDRFSAERPKGSFSTLEIQRTEQGDSAMYLCASSLVSTNEKLFFGSGTQLSVL.

The chain recombines TRBV18 with TRBJ1-2, with D possibly TRBD1 on 5 matching bases. The germline V gene has CDR1 KGHSH and CDR2 LQKENI. This CDR3 has 13 amino acids. Trimming cost V 3 bases and J 3 bases, with 8 bases left between them. The CDR3 bases are TGTGCCAGCTCACCGGTCAGGGACTATGGCTACACCTTC. It specifies CASSPVRDYGYTF.

This chain links TRBV30 with TRBJ1-3; 8 bases match TRBD1. V was pared by 0 bases and J by 3 bases, with 10 bases of the junction left unmatched. The CDR3 covers 17 residues. Germline V lookup: CDR1 GTSNPN, CDR2 SVGIG (reference sequence). CDR3 in DNA: TGTGCCTGGAGTGTACGCAGGGCAGGGGGCTTTGGAAACACCATATATTTT. It specifies CAWSVRRAGGFGNTIYF.

There are a few counts of this clone. The chain employs TRBV2 and TRBJ2-7; D call uncertain. Trimming took off 2 bases at V and 1 base at J, with 9 bases between the two ends. The CDR3 has 14 residues. Germline V gives CDR1 SNHLY, CDR2 FYNNEI. This CDR3 reads CASSESSASYEQYV. In nucleotides, the CDR3 is TGTGCCAGCAGTGAATCGTCTGCTTCCTACGAGCAGTACGTC.

The V and J genes are TRBV6-5 and TRBJ2-3; unclear D gene. CDR3 length equals 15 residues. Germline V gene data show CDR1 as MNHEY and CDR2 as SVGAGI. V dropped 2 bases and J dropped 0 bases, with 9 bases sitting between them. This CDR3 reads CASSYGLPSTDTQYF. The CDR3 nucleotides are TGTGCCAGCAGTTACGGCCTTCCAAGCACAGATACGCAGTATTTT.

On this clone: One junction end disagrees with the germline gene, perhaps due to a read error. This CDR3 is also generated by other DNA sequences in the sample. The chain recombines TRBV6-6 with TRBJ1-1; D unclear. CDR1 MNHNY and CDR2 SVGAGI come from the germline V gene (reference sequence). The CDR3 covers 12 residues. This CDR3 reads CASSDFATEAFF. The DNA for the CDR3 is TGTGCCAGCAGCGACTTCGCAACTGAGGCTTTCTTT.

The chain recombines TRBV11-2 with TRBJ2-5, with 7 bases aligning to TRBD2. After removal of 5 bases from V and 2 bases from J, the junction contained 5 bases not matched to a gene. Looked up from germline, CDR1 is SGHAT and CDR2 is FQNNGV. CDR3 length: 14 amino acids. CDR3 region: CASSVGTNQETQYF. The CDR3 DNA is TGTGCCAGCAGCGTCGGGACTAATCAAGAGACCCAGTACTTC.

The chain recombines TRBV6-4 with TRBJ2-3, with 9 bases that match TRBD1. Per the germline V gene, CDR1 is MRHNA and CDR2 is SNTAGT. The V segment lost 6 bases and the J segment 1 base; nucleotides outside the gene matches: 5. This CDR3 region has 15 residues. CDR3 nucleotide sequence: TGTGCCAGCAGCAAACAGGGGGCCGGCACAGATACGCAGTATTTT. This gives the protein CASSKQGAGTDTQYF.

The chain links TRBV19 to TRBJ1-5; D not resolved. This CDR3 has 13 amino acids. Trimming removed 1 base at V and 4 bases at J, with 5 bases between. Germline lookup yields CDR1 LNHDA and CDR2 SQIVND (reference sequence). The CDR3 loop reads CASSIGENQPQHF. In nucleotides, the CDR3 is TGTGCCAGTAGTATAGGAGAAAATCAGCCCCAGCATTTT.

The chain joins TRBV7-6 to TRBJ2-6; 7 positions agree with TRBD1. V was pared by 6 bases and J by 1 base, with 6 bases of the junction left unmatched. The germline V gene encodes CDR1 SGHVS and CDR2 FNYEAQ. This CDR3 is 16 amino acids long. The CDR3 DNA sequence: TGTGCCAGCAGTTCAGGGGGTGGGTCTGGGGCCAACGTCCTGACTTTC. Translation: CASSSGGGSGANVLTF.